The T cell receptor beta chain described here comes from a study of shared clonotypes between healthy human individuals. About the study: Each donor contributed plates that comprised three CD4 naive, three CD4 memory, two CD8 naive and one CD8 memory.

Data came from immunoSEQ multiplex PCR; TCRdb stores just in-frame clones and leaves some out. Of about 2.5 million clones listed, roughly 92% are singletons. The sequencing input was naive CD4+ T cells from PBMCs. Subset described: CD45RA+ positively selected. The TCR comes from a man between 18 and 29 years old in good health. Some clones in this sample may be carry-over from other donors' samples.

The CDR3 spells CAISESSGSGNIQYF. The DNA for the CDR3 is TGTGCCATCAGTGAGTCAAGCGGGAGTGGCAACATTCAGTACTTC. The chain combines TRBV10-3 with TRBJ2-4, with 8 bases lining up with TRBD2. The J segment lost 7 bases and the V segment lost 0 bases, leaving 5 bases of the junction unmatched. This CDR3 has 15 amino acids. In germline, CDR1 is ENHRY, CDR2 SYGVKD.